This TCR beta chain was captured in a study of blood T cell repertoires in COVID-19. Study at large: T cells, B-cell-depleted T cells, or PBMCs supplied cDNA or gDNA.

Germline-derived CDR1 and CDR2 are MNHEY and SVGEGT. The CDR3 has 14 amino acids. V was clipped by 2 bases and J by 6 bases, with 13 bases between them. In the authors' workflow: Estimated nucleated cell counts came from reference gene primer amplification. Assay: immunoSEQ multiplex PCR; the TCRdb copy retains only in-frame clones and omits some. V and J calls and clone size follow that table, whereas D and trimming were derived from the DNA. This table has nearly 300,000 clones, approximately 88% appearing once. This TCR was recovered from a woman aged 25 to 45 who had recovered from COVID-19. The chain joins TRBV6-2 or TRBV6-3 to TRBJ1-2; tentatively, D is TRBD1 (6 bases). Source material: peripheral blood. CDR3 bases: TGTGCCAGCAGTTACGAGACAGGCAGGGATGGCTACACCTTC. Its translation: CASSYETGRDGYTF.